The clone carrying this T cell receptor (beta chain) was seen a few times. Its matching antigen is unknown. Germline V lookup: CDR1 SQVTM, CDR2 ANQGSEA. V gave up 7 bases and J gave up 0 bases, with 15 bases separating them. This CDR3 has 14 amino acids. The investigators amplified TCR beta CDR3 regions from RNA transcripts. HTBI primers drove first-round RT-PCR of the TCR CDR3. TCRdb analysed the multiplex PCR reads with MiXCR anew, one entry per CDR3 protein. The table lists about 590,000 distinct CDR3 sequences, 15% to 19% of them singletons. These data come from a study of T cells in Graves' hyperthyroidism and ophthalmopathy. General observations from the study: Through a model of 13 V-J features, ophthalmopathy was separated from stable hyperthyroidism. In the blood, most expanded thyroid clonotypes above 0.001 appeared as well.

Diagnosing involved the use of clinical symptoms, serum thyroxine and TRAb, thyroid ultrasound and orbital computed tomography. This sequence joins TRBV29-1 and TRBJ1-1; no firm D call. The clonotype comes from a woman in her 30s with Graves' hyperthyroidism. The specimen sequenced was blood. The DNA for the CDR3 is TGCAGCGAAAGAACAGTGACGATGAACACTGAAGCTTTCTTT. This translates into CSERTVTMNTEAFF.